The 13 T cell receptor beta chains presented below share a single source sample, sequenced in a study of CXCR3-negative and CXCR3-positive naive CD8 T cells. TRB cDNA libraries were made by UMI-labeled 5' RACE. TCRdb reprocessed the 5' RACE reads, keeping one entry per CDR3 protein, no DNA. The ten top clones account for approximately 1.4%, within a sample of 75,000 to 100,000 distinct CDR3 sequences. The sample consisted of naive CXCR3- CD8+ T cells from blood. Indicated subset: CD45RO-CCR7+CD27+CD95- naive CD8+ T cells lacking CXCR3 (TNR3-). The receptor source for this set is a human donor in good health. Some clones in this sample may be carry-over from other donors' samples.

This chain connects TRBV28 to TRBJ2-1; TCRdb's D call, TRBD1, is unchecked because there is no DNA. CDR1 MDHEN and CDR2 SYDVKM come from the germline V gene. This CDR3 is 13 amino acids long. CDR3 loop: CASSLGVYNEQFF.

The rearrangement uses TRBV6-2 or TRBV6-3 and TRBJ2-7; TCRdb's D call of TRBD1 is untestable without DNA. Germline CDR1 MNHEY, CDR2 SVGEGT. CDR3 length: 14 amino acids. CDR3 amino acids: CASSYDGGRYEQYF.

The chain carries TRBV11-3 and TRBJ2-7; the D call of TRBD1 rests on TCRdb alone, since no DNA is present to check it. The germline gives CDR1 SGHNT, CDR2 YENEEA. The CDR3 extends over 14 amino acids. The CDR3 region is CASSFGTEAYEQYF.

The chain is built from TRBV28 and TRBJ1-1. Per germline, CDR1 MDHEN and CDR2 SYDVKM. This CDR3 has 14 residues. The CDR3 region is CASSPPGFFAEAFF. The whole variable domain, remainder taken from reference TRBV28 and TRBJ1-1, is DVKVTQSSRYLVKRTGEKVFLECVQDMDHENMFWYRQDPGLGLRLIYFSYDVKMKEKGDIPEGYSVSREKKERFSLILESASTNQTSMYLCASSPPGFFAEAFFGQGTRLTVV.

The rearrangement joins TRBV7-6 to TRBJ2-3. The CDR3 is 14 residues long. CDR1 and CDR2 from the germline V gene are SGHVS and FNYEAQ. The CDR3 reads CASSLYGSTDTQYF.

V is TRBV24-1 and J is TRBJ2-2; the D gene TCRdb calls, TRBD1, cannot be checked with no DNA. CDR1 and CDR2 from the germline V gene are KGHDR and SFDVKD. The CDR3 has 15 amino acids. CDR3 sequence reads: CATSGTGLNTGELFF.

The chain joins TRBV29-1 to TRBJ1-1; the D call of TRBD1 rests on TCRdb alone, since no DNA is present to check it. Looked up from germline, CDR1 is SQVTM and CDR2 is ANQGSEA. CDR3 length: 18 amino acids. The CDR3 sequence: CSVVGTPTGASMNTEAFF.

V usage is TRBV20-1 and J usage is TRBJ2-7. The CDR3 is made up of 13 amino acids. Germline values: CDR1 DFQATT, CDR2 SNEGSKA (reference sequence). CDR3 loop: CSARDPEAYEQYF.

The chain carries TRBV29-1 and TRBJ1-1. The CDR3 sequence is 11 residues long. Looked up from germline, CDR1 is SQVTM and CDR2 is ANQGSEA. The CDR3 sequence is CSVVQFTEAFF.

The CDR3 loop is CSVDAGDRGRSPLHF. The gene calls are TRBV29-1 and TRBJ1-6; TCRdb calls TRBD1, which cannot be checked without DNA. Germline values: CDR1 SQVTM, CDR2 ANQGSEA. The CDR3 runs 15 residues.

The rearrangement links TRBV6-1 to TRBJ2-2; the TCRdb D gene call, TRBD1, has no DNA to confirm it. Per germline, CDR1 MNHNS and CDR2 SASEGT. The CDR3 loop spans 15 amino acids. CDR3 sequence reads: CASSDPDRESGELFF.

The rearrangement links TRBV14 to TRBJ2-1; the TCRdb D gene call, TRBD2, has no DNA to confirm it. The germline gives CDR1 SGHDN, CDR2 FVKESK. This CDR3 has 15 residues. This CDR3 is CASSHLLDSYNEQFF.

V usage is TRBV5-1 and J usage is TRBJ2-1; the TRBD2 assignment by TCRdb is unverifiable without DNA. From germline, CDR1 is SGHRS and CDR2 YFSETQ. The CDR3 runs to 16 residues. The CDR3 loop is CASSLVTGPSYNEQFF.